This is a list of T cell receptor beta chains from one sample in a study of blood T cell repertoires in COVID-19. The data were produced by immunoSEQ multiplex PCR, yet TCRdb's version contains in-frame clones alone and is incomplete. Of approximately 480,000 clones detected, 87% appear once; the ten largest clones hold 0.7%. Specimen: PBMCs or T cells enriched from blood (not recorded which). The receptors shown here come from a woman between 18 and 30 years old who had recovered from COVID-19. CDR3s include the opening cysteine and the closing phenylalanine or tryptophan. The order of the fields is CDR3 DNA, CDR3 protein, V gene, D gene, clone size, J gene. A D gene is named only where the DNA matches it firmly. A row's size may be missing; if present it is once, few, many or a size class.

DNA: TGCGCCAGCAGCTTATCGGGACATTGGACCCTCCACTTT; CDR3: CASSLSGHWTLHF; V: TRBV5-1; D: .; size: .; J: TRBJ1-6
DNA: TGTGCCAGTACGGACAGCGTTAATGAAAAACTGTTTTTT; CDR3: CASTDSVNEKLFF; V: TRBV19; D: .; size: .; J: TRBJ1-4
DNA: TGTGCCAGCAGTCTCAACGGACTTACCTACGAGCAGTACTTC; CDR3: CASSLNGLTYEQYF; V: TRBV9; D: .; size: once; J: TRBJ2-7
DNA: TGCGCCAGCAGCAGACGGGACAGCCTTGACACTGAAGCTTTCTTT; CDR3: CASSRRDSLDTEAFF; V: TRBV5-1; D: TRBD1; size: .; J: TRBJ1-1
DNA: TGTGCCAGTAGTATAGTGCCAGGGGGCGAGCAGTACTTC; CDR3: CASSIVPGGEQYF; V: TRBV19; D: TRBD1; size: .; J: TRBJ2-7
DNA: TGTGCCAGTAGTCCTCGGGGACAGGGGAACACCGGGGAGCTGTTTTTT; CDR3: CASSPRGQGNTGELFF; V: TRBV19; D: TRBD1; size: .; J: TRBJ2-2
DNA: TGTGCCAGCAGCTCCGCCCCCGGGACAGCGGGTTATGGCTACACCTTC; CDR3: CASSSAPGTAGYGYTF; V: TRBV7-2; D: TRBD1; size: .; J: TRBJ1-2
DNA: TGCGCCAGCAGCTTGGGGGGGGTTTTAGATTCACCCCTCCACTTT; CDR3: CASSLGGVLDSPLHF; V: TRBV5-1; D: .; size: .; J: TRBJ1-6
DNA: TGTGCCAGCTCACCATCAGGACTCTTGCCCCAGCATTTT; CDR3: CASSPSGLLPQHF; V: TRBV18; D: .; size: few; J: TRBJ1-5
DNA: TGTGCCAGCAGTTACTCCCTCGAAGAGACCCAGTACTTC; CDR3: CASSYSLEETQYF; V: TRBV6-6; D: .; size: .; J: TRBJ2-5
DNA: TGTGCCAGCAGTTACCAAGGACAGGATCCCTATGGCTACACCTTC; CDR3: CASSYQGQDPYGYTF; V: TRBV6-6; D: TRBD1; size: .; J: TRBJ1-2
DNA: TGTGCCAGCAATCAGGACAGGGGTTTCTATGGCTACACCTTC; CDR3: CASNQDRGFYGYTF; V: TRBV2; D: TRBD1; size: few; J: TRBJ1-2
DNA: TGTGCCAGCAGAGCCGGGGGTTTTACTCAGCCCCAGCATTTT; CDR3: CASRAGGFTQPQHF; V: TRBV6-5; D: .; size: .; J: TRBJ1-5
DNA: TGTGCCAGCAGTGAGTACAGGGCCCCCAATCAGCCCCAGCATTTT; CDR3: CASSEYRAPNQPQHF; V: TRBV6-1; D: .; size: .; J: TRBJ1-5
DNA: TGTGCCAGTAGTTACAGGGGGCTGGGGGAGCAGTTCTTC; CDR3: CASSYRGLGEQFF; V: TRBV19; D: TRBD1; size: .; J: TRBJ2-1
DNA: TGTGCCAGCAGCCCCCGTTCGGAAGGGGTTACCTACGAGCAGTACTTC; CDR3: CASSPRSEGVTYEQYF; V: TRBV9; D: .; size: .; J: TRBJ2-7
DNA: TGTGCCAGCAGGCGAACAGGGGCTCAAGAGACCCAGTACTTC; CDR3: CASRRTGAQETQYF; V: TRBV3-1/TRBV3-2; D: TRBD1; size: .; J: TRBJ2-5
DNA: TGTGCCAGCAGTTCCCTAGGTAGCCCCTATGGCTACACCTTC; CDR3: CASSSLGSPYGYTF; V: TRBV27; D: .; size: .; J: TRBJ1-2
DNA: TGTGCCAGCATCGCCGGGACTACGTATTTTGAGCAGTTCTTC; CDR3: CASIAGTTYFEQFF; V: TRBV28; D: TRBD2; size: .; J: TRBJ2-1
DNA: TGTGCCAGCAGCCTCGTTAGGGGCTTCACTGAAGCTTTCTTT; CDR3: CASSLVRGFTEAFF; V: TRBV7-9; D: .; size: once; J: TRBJ1-1
DNA: TGCGCCAGCTCACGCGGGCCGAGCACAGATACGCAGTATTTT; CDR3: CASSRGPSTDTQYF; V: TRBV10-2; D: .; size: once; J: TRBJ2-3
DNA: TGTGCCAGCAGTGACAGGGATTACGCTGAAGCTTTCTTT; CDR3: CASSDRDYAEAFF; V: TRBV6-1; D: .; size: .; J: TRBJ1-1
DNA: TGTGCCAGCAGCTTGGCAGGGGAGAACTATGGCTACACCTTC; CDR3: CASSLAGENYGYTF; V: TRBV5-5; D: .; size: .; J: TRBJ1-2
DNA: TGTGCCAGCAGTTTGTCCCGGAACAGTGGCTACACCTTC; CDR3: CASSLSRNSGYTF; V: TRBV12-3/TRBV12-4; D: .; size: .; J: TRBJ1-2
DNA: TGTGCCACCAGCAGCGACAGGGGGTCCACTGAAGCTTTCTTT; CDR3: CATSSDRGSTEAFF; V: TRBV15; D: TRBD1; size: .; J: TRBJ1-1
DNA: TGTGCCAGCACAAAGGAGCGGGAGCTGTTTTTT; CDR3: CASTKERELFF; V: TRBV2; D: .; size: once; J: TRBJ2-2
DNA: TGTGCCAGCAGCGGATGGATGGGGGGACAGGTAGAGTTGAGTAGCACAGATACGCAGTATTTT; CDR3: CASSGWMGGQVELSSTDTQYF; V: TRBV9; D: TRBD1; size: .; J: TRBJ2-3
DNA: TGTGCCAGCAGCCCAGGGACAGGGATTTATGGCTACACCTTC; CDR3: CASSPGTGIYGYTF; V: TRBV7-2; D: TRBD1; size: .; J: TRBJ1-2
DNA: TGTGCCTGGGGTGGGGGGTACTATGGCTACACCTTC; CDR3: CAWGGGYYGYTF; V: TRBV30; D: .; size: once; J: TRBJ1-2
DNA: TGTGCCAGCGGGAGGGGAGCGAACACTGAAGCTTTCTTT; CDR3: CASGRGANTEAFF; V: TRBV25-1; D: .; size: .; J: TRBJ1-1
DNA: TGTGCCAGCAGTTCAACGACACCCCCCCAGAAGGAGCAGTACTTC; CDR3: CASSSTTPPQKEQYF; V: TRBV6-5; D: .; size: .; J: TRBJ2-7
DNA: TGTGCCAGCAGCTTAGGGAGGGTGGTCTACAATGAGCAGTTCTTC; CDR3: CASSLGRVVYNEQFF; V: TRBV13; D: .; size: .; J: TRBJ2-1
DNA: TGTGCCAGCAGCGTAGCTACGGGAGGGTATGGCTACACCTTC; CDR3: CASSVATGGYGYTF; V: TRBV9; D: .; size: .; J: TRBJ1-2
DNA: TGCGCCAGCAGCTTGATTTCGAGCGAGTCAGAGACCCAGTACTTC; CDR3: CASSLISSESETQYF; V: TRBV5-1; D: .; size: once; J: TRBJ2-5
DNA: TGTGCCACCAGTGATCGACAGGGTGACCACGAGCAGTACTTC; CDR3: CATSDRQGDHEQYF; V: TRBV24-1; D: TRBD1; size: .; J: TRBJ2-7
DNA: TGTGCCAGCACCGCGGGACGGGCCTATGGCTACACCTTC; CDR3: CASTAGRAYGYTF; V: TRBV28; D: .; size: .; J: TRBJ1-2
DNA: TGCGCCAGCAGCCCGGATCCTAATCGGGATTCACCCCTCCACTTT; CDR3: CASSPDPNRDSPLHF; V: TRBV5-1; D: .; size: .; J: TRBJ1-6
DNA: TGTGCCAGCATAGGGGTCGCCGGGGAGCTGTTTTTT; CDR3: CASIGVAGELFF; V: TRBV2; D: .; size: .; J: TRBJ2-2
DNA: TGTGCCAGTAGCCTCCGAGAGGGAGGTCACGAGCAGTACTTC; CDR3: CASSLREGGHEQYF; V: TRBV19; D: .; size: once; J: TRBJ2-7
DNA: TGTGCCAGCAGTTACCGCACAGGATCCCGGAACACTGAAGCTTTCTTT; CDR3: CASSYRTGSRNTEAFF; V: TRBV6-6; D: .; size: .; J: TRBJ1-1
DNA: TGTGCCAGTAGTATGAATCCGGGGTTGTCCAATCAGCCCCAGCATTTT; CDR3: CASSMNPGLSNQPQHF; V: TRBV19; D: .; size: .; J: TRBJ1-5
DNA: TGTGCTAGTGGGGGGGACAGGCTTATCTATGGCTACACCTTC; CDR3: CASGGDRLIYGYTF; V: TRBV12-5; D: TRBD1; size: .; J: TRBJ1-2
DNA: TGCAGCGTCTGGACAGGCAGTGAAAAACTGTTTTTT; CDR3: CSVWTGSEKLFF; V: TRBV29-1; D: TRBD1; size: .; J: TRBJ1-4
DNA: TGTGCCAGCAGCCGGGGGGTGCAGTACTTC; CDR3: CASSRGVQYF; V: TRBV7-2; D: TRBD2; size: .; J: TRBJ2-7
DNA: TGTGCCAGCAGCCAAGATGGGACTTCAAATGAAGCTTTCTTT; CDR3: CASSQDGTSNEAFF; V: TRBV4-2; D: .; size: .; J: TRBJ1-1
DNA: TGCGCCAGCAGCTTGGTTACAGGGAACTATGGCTACACCTTC; CDR3: CASSLVTGNYGYTF; V: TRBV5-1; D: .; size: .; J: TRBJ1-2
DNA: TGTGCCAGCAGTCGGGACAGCTTATCCTACGAGCAGTACTTC; CDR3: CASSRDSLSYEQYF; V: TRBV6-4; D: TRBD1; size: .; J: TRBJ2-7
DNA: TGTGCCACGTCTACGGGAGGCACAGATACGCAGTATTTT; CDR3: CATSTGGTDTQYF; V: TRBV7-9; D: .; size: .; J: TRBJ2-3
DNA: TGTGCCAGCATCAGGGGGCTGATCGGCACTGAAGCTTTCTTT; CDR3: CASIRGLIGTEAFF; V: TRBV6-1; D: TRBD1; size: .; J: TRBJ1-1
DNA: TGTGCCAGCAGTCTCGGGACAGGGGTATTTAAAGCTTTCTTT; CDR3: CASSLGTGVFKAFF; V: TRBV7-9; D: TRBD1; size: once; J: TRBJ1-1
DNA: TGCGCCAGCAGCGTACTTTCCGGGACAGGGGGTGAAGCTTTCTTT; CDR3: CASSVLSGTGGEAFF; V: TRBV5-1; D: TRBD1; size: .; J: TRBJ1-1
DNA: TGTGCTAGTGGTTTGGTACTCGGGCAGGGGGAGAGCAATCAGCCCCAGCATTTT; CDR3: CASGLVLGQGESNQPQHF; V: TRBV12-5; D: TRBD1; size: .; J: TRBJ1-5
DNA: TGCGCCAGCAGCTTGGCGATAGATAACTATGGCTACACCTTC; CDR3: CASSLAIDNYGYTF; V: TRBV5-1; D: .; size: once; J: TRBJ1-2
DNA: TGTGCCAGCACCCCGGGACAGGCCTACGAGCAGTACTTC; CDR3: CASTPGQAYEQYF; V: TRBV6-5; D: TRBD1; size: .; J: TRBJ2-7
DNA: TGTGCCAGCAGTTTTGTATTACAGGGCGCTAACTATGGCTACACCTTC; CDR3: CASSFVLQGANYGYTF; V: TRBV28; D: .; size: .; J: TRBJ1-2
DNA: TGTGCCTGGATCGGGGGGGTAGGAGGTGGCTACACCTTC; CDR3: CAWIGGVGGGYTF; V: TRBV30; D: .; size: .; J: TRBJ1-2
DNA: TGTGCCAGCAGCCCCGAGGGATTTAGGGACACTGAAGCTTTCTTT; CDR3: CASSPEGFRDTEAFF; V: TRBV11-2; D: .; size: .; J: TRBJ1-1
DNA: TGTGCCAGCAGCCCTCCTCGGGGGGGGCAAACCGGGGAGCTGTTTTTT; CDR3: CASSPPRGGQTGELFF; V: TRBV7-9; D: TRBD2; size: once; J: TRBJ2-2
DNA: TGTGCCAGCAGTTTAGCAGGGTATAATTCACCCCTCCACTTT; CDR3: CASSLAGYNSPLHF; V: TRBV27; D: .; size: .; J: TRBJ1-6
DNA: TGCGCCAGCAGCCAGATAGCGGGGCCGGCAGATACGCAGTATTTT; CDR3: CASSQIAGPADTQYF; V: TRBV4-1; D: TRBD2; size: .; J: TRBJ2-3